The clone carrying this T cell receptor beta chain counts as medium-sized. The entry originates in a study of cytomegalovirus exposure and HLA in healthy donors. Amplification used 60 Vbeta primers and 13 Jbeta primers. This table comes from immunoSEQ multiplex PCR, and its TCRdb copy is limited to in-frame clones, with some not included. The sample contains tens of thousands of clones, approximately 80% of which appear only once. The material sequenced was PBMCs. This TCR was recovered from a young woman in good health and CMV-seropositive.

The CDR3 reads CASSLEQGVTNEKLFF. CDR3 in DNA: TGTGCCAGCAGCTTGGAACAGGGGGTGACTAATGAAAAACTGTTTTTT. This chain joins TRBV5-6 and TRBJ1-4; 8 bases match TRBD1. Germline values: CDR1 SGHDT, CDR2 YYEEEE. The CDR3 spans 16 residues. The junction had 3 bases not matched to a gene; V was cut back by 0 bases and J by 2 bases.